These 28 T cell receptor beta chains originate from one sample sequenced in a study of blood T cell repertoires in COVID-19 (TCRdb year 2020). The method was the immunoSEQ multiplex PCR assay. TCRdb limited this immuneACCESS table to in-frame rearrangements with V and J called. A share of clones is missing; checked studies link under half to unresolved V genes, and the rest is unexplained. This sample holds hundreds of thousands of clones; 85% were observed only once. The ten largest account for around 2% of the sample. The source material was PBMCs or T cells enriched from blood (not recorded which). These receptor sequences come from a woman in her twenties or thirties who had been exposed to COVID-19.

The chain is built from TRBV5-1 and TRBJ2-5; 9 bases match TRBD1. CDR3 length: 14 amino acids. The germline gives CDR1 SGHRS, CDR2 YFSETQ. The V gene end was trimmed by 4 bases and the J gene end by 3 bases; junction bases not matched to a gene: 4. The CDR3 bases are TGCGCCAGCAGCCCCGGGACAGGGAAAGAGACCCAGTACTTC. Its protein product is CASSPGTGKETQYF. Full variable domain (missing parts from reference TRBV5-1 and TRBJ2-5): KAGVTQTPRYLIKTRGQQVTLSCSPISGHRSVSWYQQTPGQGLQFLFEYFSETQRNKGNFPGRFSGRQFSNSRSEMNVSTLELGDSALYLCASSPGTGKETQYFGPGTRLLVL.

This clone showed up just a few times. V gene TRBV18 combines with J gene TRBJ1-3; D call uncertain. The CDR3 contains 16 residues. The germline V gene encodes CDR1 KGHSH and CDR2 LQKENI. Trimming left V 3 bases short and J 0 bases short, with 12 bases between. Here the CDR3 reads CASSPIEDPSGNTIYF. As DNA, the CDR3 is TGTGCCAGCTCACCTATCGAGGATCCCTCTGGAAACACCATATATTTT.

J is TRBJ2-2 and V is TRBV4-3; 10 nucleotides align to TRBD2. Trimming cost V 4 bases and J 5 bases; bases outside gene matches: 7. CDR3 size: 16 residues. Per germline, CDR1 LGHNA and CDR2 YSLEER. DNA of the CDR3: TGCGCCAGCAGCCCGGTAGCGGGGGGTTCGACCGGGGAGCTGTTTTTT. Protein: CASSPVAGGSTGELFF.

J is TRBJ1-2 and V is TRBV19, with D tentatively TRBD1 (6 bases). With 2 bases removed from V and 1 base from J, the gap between germline ends came to 8 bases. The CDR3 totals 14 residues. Germline V CDR1 and CDR2: LNHDA, SQIVND (reference sequence). The chain's CDR3 is CASSIPGHNYGYTF. The CDR3 DNA follows: TGTGCCAGTAGTATACCGGGACATAACTATGGCTACACCTTC.

CDR3 nucleotides: TGTGCCAGCAGACCAGGCGGGCGACTAGCCTCCGATACGCAGTATTTT. It encodes CASRPGGRLASDTQYF. The genes are TRBV27 and TRBJ2-3; 7 bases are a match to TRBD2. The CDR3 extends over 16 amino acids. CDR1 MNHEY and CDR2 SMNVEV come from the germline V gene (reference sequence). Germline trimming cut 6 bases from V and 6 bases from J; bases unmatched to any gene: 15.

The J gene is TRBJ1-1, the V gene TRBV24-1; TRBD1 matches 9 bases. J gave up 9 bases and V 5 bases, and 3 bases lay outside the gene matches. This CDR3 region has 12 residues. CDR1 and CDR2 from the germline V gene are KGHDR and SFDVKD. The CDR3, as DNA: TGTGCCACCAGTGTAGGGACAGGGAAAGCTTTCTTT. This encodes CATSVGTGKAFF.

The CDR3 coding sequence is TGTGCCAGCAGCTCTTTCACGGGCGGGGAGCTGTTTTTT. Protein: CASSSFTGGELFF. The chain uses TRBV7-6 and TRBJ2-2; no reliable D call. V shed 4 bases and J shed 7 bases, with 10 bases lying between them. The CDR3 runs to 13 residues. The germline V gene encodes CDR1 SGHVS and CDR2 FNYEAQ.

J is TRBJ1-1 and V is TRBV28; D possibly corresponds to TRBD1 (5 bases). Germline CDR1 is MDHEN and CDR2 is SYDVKM. The CDR3 runs 13 residues. The V end was cut by 6 bases, the J end by 4 bases, with 12 bases between. The CDR3 is CASRGGQGTEAFF. CDR3 nucleotide sequence: TGTGCCAGCAGAGGTGGGCAGGGCACTGAAGCTTTCTTT.

The V call is TRBV20-1, the J call TRBJ2-5; TRBD2 matches at 9 bases. In germline, CDR1 is DFQATT, CDR2 SNEGSKA (reference sequence). The CDR3 sequence is 15 residues long. V shed 3 bases, J shed 2 bases, and the junction held 7 bases outside the gene matches. DNA of the CDR3: TGCAGTGCTAGTATAGGACTAGCGATACAAGAGACCCAGTACTTC. Translated, it gives CSASIGLAIQETQYF.

This CDR3 is CASKLGQDNSPLHF. Written as DNA, the CDR3 is TGTGCCAGCAAACTGGGACAGGATAATTCACCCCTCCACTTT. This rearrangement joins TRBV27 to TRBJ1-6, with 8 nucleotides matching TRBD1. Germline-derived CDR1 and CDR2 are MNHEY and SMNVEV (reference sequence). Trimming removed 7 bases from V and 5 bases from J; junction bases left unmatched: 4. The CDR3 is 14 amino acids.

CDR3 coding DNA: TGTGCCAGCAGCTTTAAGGGGAGGGACTCTGGAAACACCATATATTTT. This encodes CASSFKGRDSGNTIYF. The gene calls are TRBV7-6 and TRBJ1-3; D may be TRBD1 (5 bases). This CDR3 spans 16 amino acids. V lost 3 bases, J lost 0 bases, and 12 bases lay in between. CDR1 and CDR2 from the germline V gene are SGHVS and FNYEAQ.

In regard to this clone: Its ends do not fully match the called genes, so a read error is possible. The chain couples TRBV6-1 to TRBJ1-5; D remains unclear. Per the germline V gene, CDR1 is MNHNS and CDR2 is SASEGT. This CDR3 region has 13 residues. CDR3 in amino acids: CASGEGGNQPQHF. The DNA for the CDR3 is TGTGCCAGCGGTGAGGGCGGCAATCAGCCCCAGCATTTT.

The gene calls are TRBV19 and TRBJ2-1; 10 bases match TRBD1. Germline trimming cut 10 bases from V and 8 bases from J; bases unmatched to any gene: 8. The CDR3 length is 13 residues. CDR1 is LNHDA and CDR2 is SQIVND in the germline V gene (reference sequence). CDR3 protein: CATGQGGIDEQFF. In nucleotides, the CDR3 is TGTGCCACCGGACAGGGGGGAATCGATGAGCAGTTCTTC. Full variable domain (remainder filled in from reference TRBV19 and TRBJ2-1): DGGITQSPKYLFRKEGQNVTLSCEQNLNHDAMYWYRQDPGQGLRLIYYSQIVNDFQKGDIAEGYSVSREKKESFPLTVTSAQKNPTAFYLCATGQGGIDEQFFGPGTRLTVL.

The gene calls are TRBV6-5 and TRBJ2-7; 11 nucleotides line up with TRBD2. V was clipped by 8 bases and J by 7 bases; unmatched bases: 13. The CDR3 spans 15 residues. CDR1 MNHEY and CDR2 SVGAGI come from the germline V gene. Here the CDR3 reads CASPLAGGRPWEQYF. The CDR3 nucleotides read TGTGCCAGCCCGCTAGCGGGGGGACGCCCATGGGAGCAGTACTTC.

The chain uses TRBV28 and TRBJ2-7, with TRBD1 identical over 8 bases. Unmatched junction bases numbered 6, after V lost 6 bases and J lost 2 bases. The length of the CDR3 is 14 residues. Germline V lookup: CDR1 MDHEN, CDR2 SYDVKM. Here the CDR3 reads CASRPGQGTYEQYF. The CDR3 DNA is TGTGCCAGCAGACCCGGACAGGGCACCTACGAGCAGTACTTC.

The chain recombines TRBV18 with TRBJ2-5; 11 nucleotides match TRBD1. CDR1 is KGHSH and CDR2 is LQKENI in the germline V gene. The junction had 4 bases not matched to a gene; V was cut back by 6 bases and J by 1 base. The CDR3 has 15 residues. The CDR3 bases are TGTGCCAGCTCTCGGGGGACAGGGGGCCAAGAGACCCAGTACTTC. Its protein product is CASSRGTGGQETQYF.

V and J are TRBV18 and TRBJ2-5; 11 nucleotides agree with TRBD2. The V and J ends lost 5 bases and 5 bases, in that order; junction bases with no gene match: 7. The germline gives CDR1 KGHSH, CDR2 LQKENI. There are 15 residues in the CDR3. CDR3 protein: CASSATSGSPETQYF. CDR3 sequence (DNA): TGTGCCAGCTCAGCAACTAGCGGGAGTCCGGAGACCCAGTACTTC.

This chain uses TRBV29-1 with TRBJ2-1; 7 positions match TRBD2. Germline CDR1 and CDR2: SQVTM and ANQGSEA. This CDR3 has 12 residues. As DNA, the CDR3 is TGCGGGGGGGGTGTTCTATACAATGAGCAGTTCTTC. This translates into CGGGVLYNEQFF.

The CDR3 reads CASSDQGLGTEAFF. The DNA for the CDR3 is TGTGCCAGCAGTGATCAGGGGCTTGGCACTGAAGCTTTCTTT. This rearrangement joins TRBV2 to TRBJ1-1; the D gene is possibly TRBD1 (6 bases). The germline V and J ends were trimmed by 3 bases and 4 bases, with 12 bases remaining between them. Germline V gene sequence: CDR1 SNHLY, CDR2 FYNNEI. The CDR3 spans 14 residues.

The chain links TRBV4-2 to TRBJ1-2, with a tentative D call TRBD1 (5 bases). Germline V gene sequence: CDR1 LGHNA, CDR2 YNFKEQ. The CDR3 loop spans 17 amino acids. V lost 0 bases, J lost 3 bases, and 17 bases lay in between. CDR3 DNA: TGTGCCAGCAGCCAAGACGGGGGGATCCGGCCGGACTATGGCTACACCTTC. It codes for CASSQDGGIRPDYGYTF.

The rearrangement uses TRBV30 and TRBJ2-7; possible D gene TRBD2, 7 bases. Deletions cut 4 bases from V and 3 bases from J, with 31 bases between. This CDR3 has 19 amino acids. Germline V lookup: CDR1 GTSNPN, CDR2 SVGIG (reference sequence). The CDR3 sequence: CAWTPPRGGRAGVIYEQYF. The CDR3 nucleotides read TGTGCCTGGACCCCCCCAAGGGGGGGCAGGGCGGGAGTAATCTACGAGCAGTACTTC.

The gene calls are TRBV27 and TRBJ2-1; maybe TRBD1 (6 bases). Germline CDR1 and CDR2: MNHEY and SMNVEV (reference sequence). V lost 4 bases and J 2 bases, leaving 21 bases between the germline ends. CDR3 length equals 18 residues. Here the CDR3 DNA reads TGTGCCAGCAGTTCTCCACACTCCGACAGGTTCACCTACAATGAGCAGTTCTTC. Protein: CASSSPHSDRFTYNEQFF.

The chain recombines TRBV30 with TRBJ1-1; the D is unclear. The length of the CDR3 is 12 residues. Germline assignment: CDR1 GTSNPN and CDR2 SVGIG (reference sequence). Deletions cut 0 bases from V and 1 base from J, with 3 bases between. The CDR3 reads CAWSVWNTEAFF. The CDR3 DNA follows: TGTGCCTGGAGTGTCTGGAACACTGAAGCTTTCTTT.

J is TRBJ1-5 and V is TRBV30; D is perhaps TRBD1 (5 bases). The CDR3 is 14 amino acids. Trimming took 2 bases from V and 4 from J, leaving 12 bases between them. Looked up from germline, CDR1 is GTSNPN and CDR2 is SVGIG (reference sequence). CDR3 in amino acids: CAWSRGIHNQPQHF. In DNA form, the CDR3 reads TGTGCCTGGAGTCGGGGGATACATAATCAGCCCCAGCATTTT.

The chain recombines TRBV28 with TRBJ1-5, with D hard to call. The CDR3 totals 14 residues. With 3 bases removed from V and 4 bases from J, the gap between germline ends came to 10 bases. Germline V gene sequence: CDR1 MDHEN, CDR2 SYDVKM. The CDR3 nucleotides read TGTGCCAGCAGTTTTGAGGGCCCAAATCAGCCCCAGCATTTT. Its protein is CASSFEGPNQPQHF.

The rearrangement links TRBV19 to TRBJ1-1, with D maybe TRBD1 (5 bases). Germline CDR1 reads LNHDA; CDR2 reads SQIVND (reference sequence). The CDR3 is 16 residues long. V shed 10 bases and J shed 1 base, with 22 bases lying between them. The CDR3 spells CATKGGANLPNTEAFF. Written as DNA, the CDR3 is TGTGCCACCAAGGGAGGGGCAAATCTACCGAACACTGAAGCTTTCTTT. Supplemented by reference TRBV19 and TRBJ1-1, the full variable domain reads DGGITQSPKYLFRKEGQNVTLSCEQNLNHDAMYWYRQDPGQGLRLIYYSQIVNDFQKGDIAEGYSVSREKKESFPLTVTSAQKNPTAFYLCATKGGANLPNTEAFFGQGTRLTVV.

The J gene is TRBJ2-2, the V gene TRBV4-3; 9 bases are shared with TRBD2. From germline, CDR1 is LGHNA and CDR2 YSLEER. The CDR3 runs 17 residues. With 5 bases clipped from V and 3 bases from J, the junction kept 10 bases outside the gene matches. The CDR3 spells CASSYLAGAPDTGELFF. The DNA of the CDR3 is TGCGCCAGCAGCTATTTAGCGGGGGCCCCCGACACCGGGGAGCTGTTTTTT.

The rearrangement joins TRBV5-6 to TRBJ1-2, with 8 positions matching TRBD1. The CDR3 extends over 15 amino acids. Trimming removed 0 bases from V and 4 bases from J; junction bases left unmatched: 5. Germline V gives CDR1 SGHDT, CDR2 YYEEEE. The CDR3 DNA reads TGTGCCAGCAGCTTGGGGACAGGGCACATCTATGGCTACACCTTC. Protein product: CASSLGTGHIYGYTF.